This note documents a single T cell receptor beta chain sequence. Other DNA sequences from this sample encode an identical CDR3 as well. Original processing methods: From reference gene primer amplification, estimates of nucleated cell counts were derived. Sequenced by immunoSEQ multiplex PCR; TCRdb stores in-frame clones only, minus some. V, J and clone size derive from that table, while D and trimming were established from the DNA sequence. The sample includes about 190,000 clones, roughly 90% of them seen just once. This record comes from a study of blood T cell repertoires in COVID-19. V lost 4 bases and J lost 4; bases outside the gene matches: 2. The CDR3 is 14 amino acids. The germline gives CDR1 MDHEN, CDR2 SYDVKM.

Sequencing used peripheral blood. The genes are TRBV28 and TRBJ1-2; TRBD1 matches at 11 bases. The TCR was taken from a woman aged 40 to 49 who had recovered from COVID-19. Written as DNA, the CDR3 is TGTGCCAGCAGTTCTGGGACAGGGGGCTATGGCTACACCTTC. Translated, it gives CASSSGTGGYGYTF.